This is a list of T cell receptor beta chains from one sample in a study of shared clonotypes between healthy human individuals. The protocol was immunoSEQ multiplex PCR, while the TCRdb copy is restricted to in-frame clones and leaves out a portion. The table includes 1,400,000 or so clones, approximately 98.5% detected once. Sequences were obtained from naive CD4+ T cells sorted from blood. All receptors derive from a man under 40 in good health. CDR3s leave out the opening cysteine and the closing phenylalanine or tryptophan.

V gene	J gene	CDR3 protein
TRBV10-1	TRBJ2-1	ASSEYRASQLNEQF
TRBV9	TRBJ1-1	ASSLQGNTEAF
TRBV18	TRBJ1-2	ASSPQIQGLGYGYT
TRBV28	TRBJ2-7	ASNRGQDWNYEQY
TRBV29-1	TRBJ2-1	SAEQGVPYNEQF
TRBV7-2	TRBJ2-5	ASSLGTRQQETQY
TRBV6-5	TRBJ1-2	ASSYSSSGQRDGYT
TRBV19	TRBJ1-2	ASSIYAGGADGYT
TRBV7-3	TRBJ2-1	ASSLMGYNEQF
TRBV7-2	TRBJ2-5	ASSYGTYQETQY
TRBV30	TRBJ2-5	AWSVREVETQY
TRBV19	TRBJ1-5	ASRYSGALTQPQH
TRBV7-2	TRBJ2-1	ASSSGLAGVNEQF
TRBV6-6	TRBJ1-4	ASSYWRGTTNEKLF
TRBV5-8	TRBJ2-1	ASSPRHLEF